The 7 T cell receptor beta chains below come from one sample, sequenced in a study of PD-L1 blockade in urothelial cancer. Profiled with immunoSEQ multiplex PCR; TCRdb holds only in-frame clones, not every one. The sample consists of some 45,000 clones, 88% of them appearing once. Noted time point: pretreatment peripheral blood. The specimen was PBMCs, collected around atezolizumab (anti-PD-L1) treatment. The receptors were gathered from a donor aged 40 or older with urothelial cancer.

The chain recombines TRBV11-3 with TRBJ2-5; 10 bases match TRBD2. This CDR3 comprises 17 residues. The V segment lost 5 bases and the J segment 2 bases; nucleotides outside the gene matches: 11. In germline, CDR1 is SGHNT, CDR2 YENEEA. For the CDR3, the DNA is TGTGCCAGCAGCCCCCACGGGACTAGCGAGGATCAAGAGACCCAGTACTTC. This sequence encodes CASSPHGTSEDQETQYF.

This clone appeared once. The chain's CDR3 is CASPYEQYF. DNA of the CDR3: TGTGCCAGCCCTTACGAGCAGTACTTC. V gene TRBV9 combines with J gene TRBJ2-7; D is undetermined. This CDR3 spans 9 amino acids. Trimming removed 7 bases from V and 4 bases from J, with 3 bases in between. The germline V gene has CDR1 SGDLS and CDR2 YYNGEE.

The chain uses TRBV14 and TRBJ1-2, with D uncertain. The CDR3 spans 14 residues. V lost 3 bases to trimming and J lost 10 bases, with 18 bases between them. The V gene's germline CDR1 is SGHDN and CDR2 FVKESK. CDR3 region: CASSHLRGGHNYTF. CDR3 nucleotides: TGTGCCAGCAGCCATCTCAGAGGAGGGCATAACTACACCTTC.

The CDR3, as DNA: TGCGCCAGCAACCCAGGACTAGCGGGAGGATCAGATACGCAGTATTTT. Translation: CASNPGLAGGSDTQYF. The V call is TRBV5-1, the J call TRBJ2-3; TRBD2 aligns across 14 bases. CDR1 and CDR2 (germline): SGHRS, YFSETQ. With 6 bases clipped from V and 4 bases from J, the junction kept 7 bases outside the gene matches. The CDR3 length is 16 residues.

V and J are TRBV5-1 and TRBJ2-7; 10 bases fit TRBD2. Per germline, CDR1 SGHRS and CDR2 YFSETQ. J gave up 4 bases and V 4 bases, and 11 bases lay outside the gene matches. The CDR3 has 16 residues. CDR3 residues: CASSPGTSDPIYEQYF. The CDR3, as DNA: TGCGCCAGCAGCCCCGGGACTAGCGATCCGATTTACGAGCAGTACTTC.

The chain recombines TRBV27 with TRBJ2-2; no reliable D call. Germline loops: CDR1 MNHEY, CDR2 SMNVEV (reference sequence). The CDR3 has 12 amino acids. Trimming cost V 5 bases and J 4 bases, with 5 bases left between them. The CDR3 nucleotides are TGTGCCAGCAGTCCGAGCACCGGGGAGCTGTTTTTT. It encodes CASSPSTGELFF.

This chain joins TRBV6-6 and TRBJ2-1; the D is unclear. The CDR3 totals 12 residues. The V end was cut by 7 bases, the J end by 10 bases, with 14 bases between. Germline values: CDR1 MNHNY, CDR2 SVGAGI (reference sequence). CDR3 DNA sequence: TGTGCCAGCAACCGAGTGAGTGCGGAGCAGTTCTTC. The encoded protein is CASNRVSAEQFF.